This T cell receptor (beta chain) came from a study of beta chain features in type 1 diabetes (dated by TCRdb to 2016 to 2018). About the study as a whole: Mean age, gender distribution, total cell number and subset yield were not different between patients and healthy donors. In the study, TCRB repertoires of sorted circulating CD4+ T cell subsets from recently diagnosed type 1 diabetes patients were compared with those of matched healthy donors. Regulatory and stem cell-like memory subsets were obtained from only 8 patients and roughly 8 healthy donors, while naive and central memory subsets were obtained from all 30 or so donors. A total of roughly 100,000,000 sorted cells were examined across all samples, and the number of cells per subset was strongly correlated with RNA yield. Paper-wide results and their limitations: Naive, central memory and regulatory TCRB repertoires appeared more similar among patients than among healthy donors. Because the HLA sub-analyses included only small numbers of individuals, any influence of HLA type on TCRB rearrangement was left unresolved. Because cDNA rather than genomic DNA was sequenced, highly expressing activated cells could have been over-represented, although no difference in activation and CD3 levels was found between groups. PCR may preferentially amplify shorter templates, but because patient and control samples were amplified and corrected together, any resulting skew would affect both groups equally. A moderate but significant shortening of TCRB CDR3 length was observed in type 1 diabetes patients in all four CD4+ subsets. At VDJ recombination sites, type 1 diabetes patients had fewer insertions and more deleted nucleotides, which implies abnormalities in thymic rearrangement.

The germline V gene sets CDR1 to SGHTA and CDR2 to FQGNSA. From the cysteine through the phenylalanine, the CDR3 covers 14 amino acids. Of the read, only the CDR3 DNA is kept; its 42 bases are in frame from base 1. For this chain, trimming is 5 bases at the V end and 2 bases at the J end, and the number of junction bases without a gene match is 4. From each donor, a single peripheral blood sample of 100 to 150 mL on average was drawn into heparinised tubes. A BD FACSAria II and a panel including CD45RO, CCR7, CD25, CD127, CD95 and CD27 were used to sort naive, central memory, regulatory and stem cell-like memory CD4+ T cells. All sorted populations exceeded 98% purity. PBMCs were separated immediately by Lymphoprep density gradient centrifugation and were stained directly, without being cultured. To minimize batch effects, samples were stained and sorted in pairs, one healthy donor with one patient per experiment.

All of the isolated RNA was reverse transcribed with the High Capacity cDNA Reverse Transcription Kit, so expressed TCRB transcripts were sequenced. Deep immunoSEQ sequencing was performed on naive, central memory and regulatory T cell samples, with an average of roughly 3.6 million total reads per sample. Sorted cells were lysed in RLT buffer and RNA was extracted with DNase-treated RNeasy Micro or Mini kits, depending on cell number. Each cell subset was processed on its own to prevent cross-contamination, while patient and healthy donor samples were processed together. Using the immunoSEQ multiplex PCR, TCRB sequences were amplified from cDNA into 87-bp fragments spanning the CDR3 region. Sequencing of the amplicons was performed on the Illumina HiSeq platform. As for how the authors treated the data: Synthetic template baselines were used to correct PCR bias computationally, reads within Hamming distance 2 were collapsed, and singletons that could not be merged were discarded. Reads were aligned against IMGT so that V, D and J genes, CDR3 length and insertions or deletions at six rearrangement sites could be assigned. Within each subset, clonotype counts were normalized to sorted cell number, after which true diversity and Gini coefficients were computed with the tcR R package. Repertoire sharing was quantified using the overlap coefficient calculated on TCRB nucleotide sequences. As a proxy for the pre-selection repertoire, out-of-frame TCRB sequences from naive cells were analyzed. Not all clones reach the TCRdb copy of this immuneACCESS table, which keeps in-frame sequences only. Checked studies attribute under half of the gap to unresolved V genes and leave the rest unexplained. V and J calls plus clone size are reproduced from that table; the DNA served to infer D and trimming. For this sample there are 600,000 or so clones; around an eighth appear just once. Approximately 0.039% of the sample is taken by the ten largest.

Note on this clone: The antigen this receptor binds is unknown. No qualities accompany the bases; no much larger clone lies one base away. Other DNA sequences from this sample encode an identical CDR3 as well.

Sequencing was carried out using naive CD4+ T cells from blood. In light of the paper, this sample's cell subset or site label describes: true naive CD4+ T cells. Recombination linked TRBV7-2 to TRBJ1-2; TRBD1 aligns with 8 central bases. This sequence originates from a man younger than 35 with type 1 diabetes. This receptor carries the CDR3 CASSPGQGNYGYTF. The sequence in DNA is TGTGCCAGCAGCCCCGGACAGGGCAACTATGGCTACACCTTC.